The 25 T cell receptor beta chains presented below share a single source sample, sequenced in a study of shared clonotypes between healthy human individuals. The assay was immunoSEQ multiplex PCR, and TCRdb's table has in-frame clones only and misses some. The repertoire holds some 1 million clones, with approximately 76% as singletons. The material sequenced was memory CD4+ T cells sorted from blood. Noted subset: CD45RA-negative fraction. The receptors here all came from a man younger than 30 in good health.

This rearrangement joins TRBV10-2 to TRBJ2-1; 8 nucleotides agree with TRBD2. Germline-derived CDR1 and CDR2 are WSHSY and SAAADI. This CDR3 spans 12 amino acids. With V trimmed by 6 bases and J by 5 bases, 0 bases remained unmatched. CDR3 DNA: TGCGCCAGCAGAGCGGGAGACAATGAGCAGTTCTTC. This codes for CASRAGDNEQFF.

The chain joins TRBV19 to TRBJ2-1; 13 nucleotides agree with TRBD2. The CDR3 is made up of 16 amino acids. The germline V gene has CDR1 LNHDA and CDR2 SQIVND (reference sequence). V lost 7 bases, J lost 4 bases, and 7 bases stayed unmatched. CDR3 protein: CASKAGTSGAYNEQFF. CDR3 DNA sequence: TGTGCCAGTAAAGCCGGGACTAGCGGGGCATACAATGAGCAGTTCTTC.

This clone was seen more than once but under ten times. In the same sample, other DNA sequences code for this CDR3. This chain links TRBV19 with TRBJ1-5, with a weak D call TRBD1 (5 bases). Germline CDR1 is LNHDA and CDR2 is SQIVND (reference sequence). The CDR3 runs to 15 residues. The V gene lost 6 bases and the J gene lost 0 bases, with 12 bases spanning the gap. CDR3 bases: TGTGCCAGTAGCGGTGGGACGGTTAGCAATCAGCCCCAGCATTTT. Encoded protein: CASSGGTVSNQPQHF.

The CDR3 region has the DNA TGTGCCAGCAGCCAAGATCTACCCAGACAGGGGAGGCTGTTTTTT. This gives the protein CASSQDLPRQGRLFF. The chain employs TRBV14 and TRBJ1-4, with TRBD1 matching 8 bases. Germline CDR1 is SGHDN and CDR2 is FVKESK. Trimming cost V 0 bases and J 14 bases; bases outside gene matches: 11. CDR3 length: 15 residues.

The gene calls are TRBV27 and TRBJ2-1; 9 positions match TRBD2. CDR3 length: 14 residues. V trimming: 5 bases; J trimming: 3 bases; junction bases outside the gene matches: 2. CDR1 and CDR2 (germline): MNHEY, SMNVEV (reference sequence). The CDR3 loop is CASSISGSYNEQFF. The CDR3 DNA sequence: TGTGCCAGCAGTATTAGCGGGAGCTACAATGAGCAGTTCTTC.

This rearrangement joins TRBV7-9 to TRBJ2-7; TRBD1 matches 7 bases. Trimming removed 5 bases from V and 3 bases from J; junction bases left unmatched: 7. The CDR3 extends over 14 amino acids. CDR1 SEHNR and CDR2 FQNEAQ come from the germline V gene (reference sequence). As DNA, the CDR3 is TGTGCCAGCAGCCCACAACAGGGGATCTACGAGCAGTACTTC. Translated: CASSPQQGIYEQYF.

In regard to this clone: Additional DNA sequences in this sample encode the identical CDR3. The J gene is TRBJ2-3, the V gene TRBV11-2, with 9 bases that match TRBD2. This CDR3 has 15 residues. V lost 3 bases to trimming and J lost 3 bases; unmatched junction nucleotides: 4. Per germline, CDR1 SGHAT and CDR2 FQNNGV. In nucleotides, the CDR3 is TGTGCCAGCAGCTTTAGCGGGAGTACGACAGATACGCAGTATTTT. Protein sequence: CASSFSGSTTDTQYF.

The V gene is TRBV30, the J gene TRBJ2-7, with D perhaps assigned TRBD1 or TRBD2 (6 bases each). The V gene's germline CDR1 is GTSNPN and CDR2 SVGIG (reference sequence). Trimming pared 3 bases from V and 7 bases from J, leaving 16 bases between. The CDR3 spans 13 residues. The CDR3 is CAWREGHRREQYF. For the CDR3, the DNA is TGTGCCTGGAGGGAGGGACACCGGCGGGAGCAGTACTTC.

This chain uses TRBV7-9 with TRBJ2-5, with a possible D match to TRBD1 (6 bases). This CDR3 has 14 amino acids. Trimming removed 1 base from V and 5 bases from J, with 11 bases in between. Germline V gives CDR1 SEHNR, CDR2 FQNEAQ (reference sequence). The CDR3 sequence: CASSLEAGVETQYF. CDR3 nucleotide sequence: TGTGCCAGCAGCTTAGAGGCAGGGGTGGAGACCCAGTACTTC.

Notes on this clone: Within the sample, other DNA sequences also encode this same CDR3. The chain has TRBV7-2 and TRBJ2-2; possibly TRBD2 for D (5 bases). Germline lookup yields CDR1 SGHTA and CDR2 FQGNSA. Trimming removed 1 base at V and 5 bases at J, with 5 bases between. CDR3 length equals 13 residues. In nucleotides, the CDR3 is TGTGCCAGCAGCTTAGTAGCGACCGGGGAGCTGTTTTTT. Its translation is CASSLVATGELFF.

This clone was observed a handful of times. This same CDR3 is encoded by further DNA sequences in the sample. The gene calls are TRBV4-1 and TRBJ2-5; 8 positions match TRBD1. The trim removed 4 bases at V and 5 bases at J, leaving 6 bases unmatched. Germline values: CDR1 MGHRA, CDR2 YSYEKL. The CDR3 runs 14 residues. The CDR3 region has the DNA TGCGCCAGCAGCCCTGGACAGGGTGGCGAGACCCAGTACTTC. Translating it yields CASSPGQGGETQYF.

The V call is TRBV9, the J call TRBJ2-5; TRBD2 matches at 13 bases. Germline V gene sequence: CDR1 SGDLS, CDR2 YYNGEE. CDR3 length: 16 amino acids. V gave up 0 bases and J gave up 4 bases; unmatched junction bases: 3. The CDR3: CASSVGLAGGIETQYF. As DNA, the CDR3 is TGTGCCAGCAGCGTAGGACTAGCGGGGGGCATAGAGACCCAGTACTTC.

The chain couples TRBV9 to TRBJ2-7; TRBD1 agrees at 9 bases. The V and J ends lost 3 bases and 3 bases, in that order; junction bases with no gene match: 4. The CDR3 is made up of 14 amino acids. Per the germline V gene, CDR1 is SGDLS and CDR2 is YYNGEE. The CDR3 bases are TGTGCCAGCAGCGAACAGGGGGCGGGCTACGAGCAGTACTTC. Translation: CASSEQGAGYEQYF.

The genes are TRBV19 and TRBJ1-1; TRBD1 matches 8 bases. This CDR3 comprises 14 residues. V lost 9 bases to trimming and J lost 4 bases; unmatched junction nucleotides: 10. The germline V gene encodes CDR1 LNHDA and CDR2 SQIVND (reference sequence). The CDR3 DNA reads TGTGCCAGCGGGGGCGGACAGGGAAGCACTGAAGCTTTCTTT. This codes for CASGGGQGSTEAFF.

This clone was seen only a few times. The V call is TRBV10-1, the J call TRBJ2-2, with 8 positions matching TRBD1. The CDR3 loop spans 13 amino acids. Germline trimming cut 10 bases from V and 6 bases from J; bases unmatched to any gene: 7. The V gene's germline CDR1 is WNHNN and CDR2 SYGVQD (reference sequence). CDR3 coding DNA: TGCGCCACCCAAAGGACAGGGCCCGGGGAGCTGTTTTTT. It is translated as CATQRTGPGELFF.

Written as DNA, the CDR3 is TGTGCCAGCAGTGAAGGTCCGAATGATACGCAGTATTTT. Translated, it gives CASSEGPNDTQYF. The chain joins TRBV2 to TRBJ2-3; D remains unclear. V was trimmed by 1 base and J by 6 bases, leaving 8 bases between them. CDR3 length equals 13 residues. In germline, CDR1 is SNHLY, CDR2 FYNNEI.

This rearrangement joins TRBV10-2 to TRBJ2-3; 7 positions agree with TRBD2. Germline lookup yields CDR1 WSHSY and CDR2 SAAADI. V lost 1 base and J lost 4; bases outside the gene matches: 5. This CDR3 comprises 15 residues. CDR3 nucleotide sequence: TGCGCCAGCAGTGAGTGGGGGGGGAGCGCAGATACGCAGTATTTT. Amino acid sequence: CASSEWGGSADTQYF.

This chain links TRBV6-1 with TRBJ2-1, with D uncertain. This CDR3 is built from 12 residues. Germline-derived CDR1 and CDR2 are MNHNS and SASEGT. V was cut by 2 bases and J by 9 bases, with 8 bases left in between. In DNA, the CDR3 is TGTGCCAGCAGTGAATTAGGGTCTGAGCAGTTCTTC. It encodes CASSELGSEQFF.

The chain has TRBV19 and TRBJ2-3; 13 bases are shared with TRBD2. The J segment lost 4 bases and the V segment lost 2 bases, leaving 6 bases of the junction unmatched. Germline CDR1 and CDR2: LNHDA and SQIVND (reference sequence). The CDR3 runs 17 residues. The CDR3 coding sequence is TGTGCCAGTAGTATATCGAGGACTAGCGGGAGTGCAGATACGCAGTATTTT. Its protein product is CASSISRTSGSADTQYF.

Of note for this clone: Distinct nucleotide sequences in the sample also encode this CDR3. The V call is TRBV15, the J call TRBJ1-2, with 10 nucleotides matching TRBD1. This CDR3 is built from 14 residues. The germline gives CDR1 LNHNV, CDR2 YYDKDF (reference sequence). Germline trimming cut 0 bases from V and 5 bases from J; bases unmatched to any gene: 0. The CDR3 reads CATSREGQGYGYTF. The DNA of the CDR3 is TGTGCCACCAGCAGAGAGGGACAGGGGTATGGCTACACCTTC.

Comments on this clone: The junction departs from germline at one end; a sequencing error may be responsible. The CDR3 DNA sequence: TGTGCCAGCAGTGAAGGGGCCGATTCCGACTTT. This codes for CASSEGADSDF. This chain links TRBV2 with TRBJ1-6; D ambiguous. Germline V gene sequence: CDR1 SNHLY, CDR2 FYNNEI. This CDR3 is built from 11 residues.

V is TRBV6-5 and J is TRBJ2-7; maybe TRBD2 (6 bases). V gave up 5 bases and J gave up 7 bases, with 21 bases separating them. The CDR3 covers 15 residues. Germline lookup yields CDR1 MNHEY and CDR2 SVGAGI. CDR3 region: CASSGGTPQRWEQYF. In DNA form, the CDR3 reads TGTGCCAGCAGTGGTGGGACTCCCCAGCGATGGGAGCAGTACTTC.

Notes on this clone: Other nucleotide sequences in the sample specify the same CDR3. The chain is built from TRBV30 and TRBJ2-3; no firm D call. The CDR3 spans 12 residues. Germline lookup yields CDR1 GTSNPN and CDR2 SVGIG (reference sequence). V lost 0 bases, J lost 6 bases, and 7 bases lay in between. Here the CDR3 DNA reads TGTGCCTGGAGTGTACTGTCGGATACGCAGTATTTT. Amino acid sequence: CAWSVLSDTQYF.

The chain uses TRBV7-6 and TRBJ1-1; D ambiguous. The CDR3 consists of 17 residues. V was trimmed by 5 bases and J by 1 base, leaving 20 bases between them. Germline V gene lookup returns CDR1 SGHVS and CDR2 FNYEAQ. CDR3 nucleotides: TGTGCCAGCAGCCCTACATTATCGAGAAAACCGAACACTGAAGCTTTCTTT. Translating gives CASSPTLSRKPNTEAFF.

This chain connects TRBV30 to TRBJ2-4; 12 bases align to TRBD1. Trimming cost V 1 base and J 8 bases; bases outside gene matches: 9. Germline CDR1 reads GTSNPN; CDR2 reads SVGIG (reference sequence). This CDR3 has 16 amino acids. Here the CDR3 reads CAWSDPGTGGAYIQYF. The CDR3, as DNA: TGTGCCTGGAGTGACCCCGGGACAGGGGGCGCGTACATTCAGTACTTC.